Below, 16 T cell receptor beta chains from the same sample are listed, as sequenced in a study of radiotherapy plus CTLA-4 blockade in lung cancer. Clones were sequenced by immunoSEQ multiplex PCR, and TCRdb holds only the in-frame ones, with some missing. The repertoire holds approximately 94,000 clones, with around 80% as singletons. The input for sequencing was peripheral blood, taken from a patient treated with radiotherapy plus ipilimumab. These receptors were taken from a human donor with non-small cell lung cancer that progressed on radiotherapy plus ipilimumab.

The chain carries TRBV6-1 and TRBJ2-2, with 7 bases that match TRBD2. J lost 2 bases, V lost 10 bases, and 7 bases had no gene match. Germline V gives CDR1 MNHNS, CDR2 SASEGT. The CDR3 has 14 residues. CDR3 sequence: CATTGTTNTGELFF. For the CDR3, the DNA is TGTGCCACCACCGGGACTACTAACACCGGGGAGCTGTTTTTT.

The count of this clone is one. The gene calls are TRBV7-6 and TRBJ2-1; D tentatively fits TRBD1 or TRBD2 (5 bases each). V lost 3 bases and J lost 8, with 8 bases in between. CDR1 and CDR2 (germline): SGHVS, FNYEAQ. The CDR3 totals 12 residues. This chain's CDR3 is CASSLRGDEQFF. DNA for the CDR3: TGTGCCAGCAGCTTGAGGGGTGATGAGCAGTTCTTC. The full variable domain, completed using reference TRBV7-6 and TRBJ2-1, is GAGVSQSPRYKVTKRGQDVALRCDPISGHVSLYWYRQALGQGPEFLTYFNYEAQQDKSGLPNDRFSAERPEGSISTLTIQRTEQRDSAMYRCASSLRGDEQFFGPGTRLTVL.

The chain has TRBV7-3 and TRBJ1-1; 7 bases line up with TRBD1. This CDR3 is 15 amino acids long. Germline lookup yields CDR1 SGHTA and CDR2 FQGTGA. J lost 2 bases, V lost 0 bases, and 3 bases had no gene match. The CDR3 reads CASSLTRQGNTEAFF. DNA for the CDR3: TGTGCCAGCAGCTTAACGAGACAGGGTAACACTGAAGCTTTCTTT.

The gene calls are TRBV27 and TRBJ2-5; D possibly corresponds to TRBD2 (5 bases). From germline, CDR1 is MNHEY and CDR2 SMNVEV (reference sequence). The CDR3 runs to 14 residues. Trimming left V 4 bases short and J 6 bases short, with 15 bases between. The CDR3 protein is CASSWAGREKTQYF. The DNA of the CDR3 is TGTGCCAGCAGTTGGGCTGGACGGGAAAAGACCCAGTACTTC.

V gene TRBV6-1 combines with J gene TRBJ2-3; D remains unclear. This CDR3 spans 14 amino acids. Per germline, CDR1 MNHNS and CDR2 SASEGT. V was clipped by 7 bases and J by 5 bases, with 16 bases between them. The CDR3 region is CASIRAGLGDTQYF. DNA of the CDR3: TGTGCCAGCATAAGGGCCGGGTTAGGAGATACGCAGTATTTT.

This chain connects TRBV4-1 to TRBJ2-7; D is perhaps TRBD2 (6 bases). The CDR3 has 16 amino acids. V lost 0 bases and J lost 2, with 14 bases in between. Germline V gene sequence: CDR1 MGHRA, CDR2 YSYEKL. The CDR3 reads CASSQDRTGVAYEQYF. CDR3 nucleotide sequence: TGCGCCAGCAGCCAAGATCGTACGGGAGTGGCCTACGAGCAGTACTTC.

This chain's CDR3 is CASHYRGVVTEAFF. In DNA form, the CDR3 reads TGTGCCAGTCATTACAGGGGAGTTGTCACTGAAGCTTTCTTT. This chain joins TRBV19 and TRBJ1-1, with TRBD1 identical over 7 bases. This CDR3 spans 14 amino acids. Germline CDR1 LNHDA, CDR2 SQIVND (reference sequence). After removal of 8 bases from V and 4 bases from J, the junction contained 10 bases not matched to a gene.

This clone was seen only a few times. The chain employs TRBV2 and TRBJ2-5; TRBD2 matches 7 bases. The trim removed 3 bases at V and 2 bases at J, leaving 6 bases unmatched. Germline V gives CDR1 SNHLY, CDR2 FYNNEI. This CDR3 is 15 amino acids long. The CDR3, as DNA: TGTGCCAGCAGTGAGGGGAAGCGGGAACAAGAGACCCAGTACTTC. Its protein is CASSEGKREQETQYF.

The V and J genes are TRBV28 and TRBJ2-1; 7 positions match TRBD1. J gave up 0 bases and V 5 bases, and 10 bases lay outside the gene matches. The CDR3 runs 17 residues. Germline V gene data show CDR1 as MDHEN and CDR2 as SYDVKM. CDR3 sequence: CASSPRTGYGSYNEQFF. CDR3 nucleotides: TGTGCCAGCAGTCCCCGGACAGGTTACGGCTCCTACAATGAGCAGTTCTTC.

J is TRBJ2-1 and V is TRBV6-5; D not certain. The CDR3 contains 16 residues. Trimming took off 0 bases at V and 3 bases at J, with 12 bases between the two ends. From germline, CDR1 is MNHEY and CDR2 SVGAGI. In nucleotides, the CDR3 is TGTGCCAGCAGTTACTCGAGTCGGGCCCACTACAATGAGCAGTTCTTC. This codes for CASSYSSRAHYNEQFF.

This chain uses TRBV7-8 with TRBJ2-1, with a tentative D call TRBD1 (5 bases). V was shortened by 6 bases and J by 3 bases, with 9 bases between the two germline ends. This CDR3 spans 13 amino acids. Per germline, CDR1 SGHVS and CDR2 FQNEAQ. The CDR3 protein is CASSLDNYNEQFF. The CDR3 coding sequence is TGTGCCAGCAGTTTGGACAACTACAATGAGCAGTTCTTC.

This sequence joins TRBV9 and TRBJ2-2; TRBD2 might be the D (5 bases). V lost 0 bases and J 1 base, leaving 13 bases between the germline ends. Germline values: CDR1 SGDLS, CDR2 YYNGEE. This CDR3 contains 17 residues. In DNA form, the CDR3 reads TGTGCCAGCAGCGTAGTCGGGAATGTCAGGAACACCGGGGAGCTGTTTTTT. It specifies CASSVVGNVRNTGELFF. Together with reference TRBV9 and TRBJ2-2, the CDR3 gives the full variable domain: DSGVTQTPKHLITATGQRVTLRCSPRSGDLSVYWYQQSLDQGLQFLIQYYNGEERAKGNILERFSAQQFPDLHSELNLSSLELGDSALYFCASSVVGNVRNTGELFFGEGSRLTVL.

The rearrangement links TRBV6-1 to TRBJ1-5; no clear D gene. Germline V gene data show CDR1 as MNHNS and CDR2 as SASEGT. The CDR3 runs 16 residues. Trimming removed 1 base at V and 5 bases at J, with 15 bases between. CDR3 in amino acids: CASSEVHALRYQPQHF. For the CDR3, the DNA is TGTGCCAGCAGTGAAGTTCATGCCCTCAGGTATCAGCCCCAGCATTTT.

The chain couples TRBV4-1 to TRBJ2-7, with 9 bases identical to TRBD1. V was clipped by 1 base and J by 4 bases; unmatched bases: 5. This CDR3 is 15 amino acids long. Germline V gene data show CDR1 as MGHRA and CDR2 as YSYEKL. The DNA of the CDR3 is TGCGCCAGCAGCCAAGGGGACAGGGAAGGGTACGAGCAGTACTTC. Translated: CASSQGDREGYEQYF.

This clone was found once. The chain recombines TRBV28 with TRBJ2-2; 11 bases line up with TRBD1. Germline V gives CDR1 MDHEN, CDR2 SYDVKM. The trim removed 6 bases at V and 5 bases at J, leaving 5 bases unmatched. CDR3 size: 15 residues. CDR3 in amino acids: CASRGQGVSTGELFF. In DNA, the CDR3 is TGTGCCAGCAGGGGACAGGGGGTATCAACCGGGGAGCTGTTTTTT. Together with reference TRBV28 and TRBJ2-2, the CDR3 gives the full variable domain: DVKVTQSSRYLVKRTGEKVFLECVQDMDHENMFWYRQDPGLGLRLIYFSYDVKMKEKGDIPEGYSVSREKKERFSLILESASTNQTSMYLCASRGQGVSTGELFFGEGSRLTVL.

The gene calls are TRBV5-4 and TRBJ2-5, with D maybe TRBD2 (6 bases). Germline V gives CDR1 SGHNT, CDR2 YYREEE (reference sequence). Trimming stripped 1 base from V and 3 bases from J, with 7 bases between. This CDR3 spans 13 amino acids. CDR3 sequence: CASSLLAEETQYF. CDR3 coding DNA: TGTGCCAGCAGCTTGTTAGCGGAAGAGACCCAGTACTTC.